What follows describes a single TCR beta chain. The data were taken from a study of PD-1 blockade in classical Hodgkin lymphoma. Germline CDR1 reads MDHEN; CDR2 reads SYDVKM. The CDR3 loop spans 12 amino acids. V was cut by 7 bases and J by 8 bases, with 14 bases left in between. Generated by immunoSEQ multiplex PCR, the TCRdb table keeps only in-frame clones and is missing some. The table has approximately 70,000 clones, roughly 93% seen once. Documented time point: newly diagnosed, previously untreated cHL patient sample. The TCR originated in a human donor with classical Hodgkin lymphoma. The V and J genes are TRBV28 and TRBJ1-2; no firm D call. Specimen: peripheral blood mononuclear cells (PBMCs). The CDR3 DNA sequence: TGTGCCAGCACCTCAGACTGGACCGGCTACACCTTC. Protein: CASTSDWTGYTF.